This T cell receptor (beta chain) comes out of a study of shared clonotypes between healthy human individuals. The study, taken as a whole, reports: Naive subsets generally had larger estimated richness than memory subsets.

As for this clone: As yet, its antigen is unknown.

Trimming removed 3 bases from V and 2 bases from J, with 13 bases in between. This CDR3 contains 16 residues. CDR1 and CDR2 from the germline V gene are MGHDK and SYGVNS. Assay: immunoSEQ multiplex PCR; the TCRdb copy retains only in-frame clones and omits some. The sample includes roughly 2.6 million clones, roughly 92% seen only once; the top ten take around 0.15%. This chain connects TRBV25-1 to TRBJ1-4; D ambiguous. The sequence was obtained from a man younger than 35 in good health. The sequencing input was naive CD4+ T cells sorted from blood. The subset was: CD45RA+ positively selected. The CDR3 DNA reads as TGTGCCAGCAGTGATTCTTACGGTCGGACTAATGAAAAACTGTTTTTT. Translating it yields CASSDSYGRTNEKLFF.